What follows are 20 T cell receptor beta chains derived from one specimen sequenced in a study of blood T cell repertoires in COVID-19. Assay: immunoSEQ multiplex PCR; the TCRdb copy retains only in-frame clones and omits some. The table has around 250,000 clones, roughly 91% seen once. Sequenced: PBMCs or T cells enriched from blood (not recorded which). These receptors all come from a woman under 40 who had recovered from COVID-19.

V gene TRBV5-4 combines with J gene TRBJ1-1, with 7 positions matching TRBD1. Germline V gives CDR1 SGHNT, CDR2 YYREEE (reference sequence). The CDR3 runs to 14 residues. Losses at the gene ends were 1 base for V and 6 bases for J; bases not matched to a gene: 6. The CDR3 nucleotides are TGTGCCAGCAGCTTGAACCGGGACAGCTCTGAAGCTTTCTTT. Protein product: CASSLNRDSSEAFF.

The gene calls are TRBV28 and TRBJ1-2, with D possibly TRBD1 on 6 matching bases. V was clipped by 4 bases and J by 2 bases, with 17 bases between them. CDR3 length: 16 amino acids. Germline CDR1 and CDR2: MDHEN and SYDVKM. The CDR3 is CASSSAGVGLNYGYTF. In DNA, the CDR3 is TGTGCCAGCAGTTCCGCAGGGGTCGGACTGAACTATGGCTACACCTTC.

This clone has only a few counts. V and J are TRBV18 and TRBJ2-2, with D perhaps matching TRBD2 (5 bases). Germline V gives CDR1 KGHSH, CDR2 LQKENI. The CDR3 length is 16 residues. Trimming pared 1 base from V and 3 bases from J, leaving 12 bases between. In nucleotides, the CDR3 is TGTGCCAGCTCACCACGGACTTCGGTGGACACCGGGGAGCTGTTTTTT. Encoded protein: CASSPRTSVDTGELFF.

The V gene is TRBV21-1, the J gene TRBJ2-3; TRBD2 reflects the table's D call only, with no check against the DNA. TRBV21-1 is a pseudogene segment. This CDR3 contains 20 residues. The DNA of the CDR3 is TGTGCCAGCAGCAAAGTAAAGGGGGGGACTAGCGGGAGGATCACAGATACGCAGTATTTT. Translating gives CASSKVKGGTSGRITDTQYF.

The rearrangement links TRBV7-9 to TRBJ1-6; a possible D gene is TRBD1 (6 bases). The CDR3 spans 15 residues. Germline loops: CDR1 SEHNR, CDR2 FQNEAQ (reference sequence). Trimming removed 1 base at V and 7 bases at J, with 11 bases between. CDR3 loop: CASSLDRAGNSPLHF. The CDR3 bases are TGTGCCAGCAGCTTAGACAGGGCCGGGAATTCACCCCTCCACTTT. The full variable domain, with the rest looked up from reference TRBV7-9 and TRBJ1-6, is DTGVSQNPRHKITKRGQNVTFRCDPISEHNRLYWYRQTLGQGPEFLTYFQNEAQLEKSRLLSDRFSAERPKGSFSTLEIQRTEQGDSAMYLCASSLDRAGNSPLHFGNGTRLTVT.

V usage is TRBV6-5 and J usage is TRBJ1-1; perhaps TRBD1 as D (6 bases). Germline V gives CDR1 MNHEY, CDR2 SVGAGI. V was trimmed by 6 bases and J by 5 bases, leaving 16 bases between them. The CDR3 covers 14 residues. The CDR3: CASRDIRGWTEAFF. CDR3 sequence (DNA): TGTGCCAGCAGAGACATCAGGGGTTGGACTGAAGCTTTCTTT.

The chain employs TRBV4-1 and TRBJ1-2; 7 bases are a match to TRBD1. The CDR3 has 18 residues. Germline CDR1 MGHRA, CDR2 YSYEKL. V dropped 1 base and J dropped 0; count of bases not matched to a gene: 11. The CDR3 sequence is CASSQASGQKKANYGYTF. The CDR3 DNA is TGCGCCAGCAGCCAAGCGTCGGGACAGAAAAAGGCTAACTATGGCTACACCTTC.

This chain's CDR3 is CASSGSRQGIWETQYF. DNA of the CDR3: TGTGCCAGCAGTGGATCAAGACAGGGAATATGGGAGACCCAGTACTTC. V gene TRBV25-1 combines with J gene TRBJ2-5; 7 bases map to TRBD1. CDR3 length: 16 amino acids. The J segment lost 5 bases and the V segment lost 4 bases, leaving 13 bases of the junction unmatched. Germline CDR1 MGHDK, CDR2 SYGVNS. Full variable domain (missing parts from reference TRBV25-1 and TRBJ2-5): EADIYQTPRYLVIGTGKKITLECSQTMGHDKMYWYQQDPGMELHLIHYSYGVNSTEKGDLSSESTVSRIRTEHFPLTLESARPSHTSQYLCASSGSRQGIWETQYFGPGTRLLVL.

The chain recombines TRBV7-8 with TRBJ2-2, with D maybe TRBD1 (6 bases). The CDR3 spans 14 residues. The V end was cut by 5 bases, the J end by 7 bases, with 14 bases between. Germline V gene lookup returns CDR1 SGHVS and CDR2 FQNEAQ. The CDR3 loop reads CASSPRQGNGELFF. Here the CDR3 DNA reads TGTGCCAGCAGCCCCAGGCAGGGGAACGGGGAGCTGTTTTTT.

This chain links TRBV6-5 with TRBJ1-5, with a possible D match to TRBD1 (6 bases). Germline V lookup: CDR1 MNHEY, CDR2 SVGAGI. CDR3 length: 14 amino acids. Trimming took 5 bases from V and 4 from J, leaving 12 bases between them. CDR3 region: CASSLVRGNQPQHF. For the CDR3, the DNA is TGTGCCAGCAGTCTCGTAAGGGGGAATCAGCCCCAGCATTTT.

This chain uses TRBV4-1 with TRBJ2-1; 9 bases line up with TRBD2. Trimming removed 0 bases from V and 4 bases from J; junction bases left unmatched: 13. The CDR3 has 19 amino acids. CDR1 is MGHRA and CDR2 is YSYEKL in the germline V gene. CDR3 bases: TGCGCCAGCAGCCAAGATCTTCTGGTTGGGGCGGGAGGGTACAATGAGCAGTTCTTC. This encodes CASSQDLLVGAGGYNEQFF.

This chain uses TRBV9 with TRBJ1-2, with a weak D call TRBD1 (6 bases). This CDR3 has 16 residues. Trimming removed 1 base at V and 7 bases at J, with 20 bases between. Germline CDR1 and CDR2: SGDLS and YYNGEE. The CDR3 is CASSVSLTGYSSGYTF. The DNA for the CDR3 is TGTGCCAGCAGCGTATCCTTGACAGGTTATTCAAGTGGCTACACCTTC.

V is TRBV7-8 and J is TRBJ2-3, with TRBD2 identical over 7 bases. With 4 bases clipped from V and 7 bases from J, the junction kept 14 bases outside the gene matches. Per the germline V gene, CDR1 is SGHVS and CDR2 is FQNEAQ. The CDR3 contains 16 residues. The CDR3 protein is CASSSGRAGAWNTQYF. CDR3 coding DNA: TGTGCCAGCAGCTCCGGTCGGGCGGGAGCCTGGAATACGCAGTATTTT.

The rearrangement uses TRBV9 and TRBJ1-4; TRBD1 matches 8 bases. V lost 0 bases, J lost 8 bases, and 9 bases stayed unmatched. This CDR3 has 16 amino acids. The germline CDR1 and CDR2 sequences are SGDLS and YYNGEE. CDR3 sequence: CASSVAGGNGPEKLFF. In nucleotides, the CDR3 is TGTGCCAGCAGCGTAGCAGGGGGCAACGGGCCAGAAAAACTGTTTTTT.

The chain recombines TRBV3-1 (or the pseudogene TRBV3-2) with TRBJ2-7; D not resolved. CDR3 length: 12 residues. The V gene lost 1 base and the J gene lost 6 bases, with 7 bases spanning the gap. Germline values: CDR1 LGHDT, CDR2 YNNKEL (reference sequence). The CDR3: CASSQGRVEQYF. For the CDR3, the DNA is TGTGCCAGCAGCCAAGGAAGAGTCGAGCAGTACTTC.

The V and J genes are TRBV5-1 and TRBJ2-6, with D perhaps TRBD1 (5 bases). V lost 4 bases and J 3 bases, leaving 17 bases between the germline ends. The CDR3 has 17 amino acids. CDR1 is SGHRS, CDR2 YFSETQ, per germline. CDR3 in amino acids: CASSLPTGSGGANVLTF. CDR3 nucleotides: TGCGCCAGCAGCCTGCCTACAGGATCGGGTGGGGCCAACGTCCTGACTTTC.

The V gene is TRBV19, the J gene TRBJ1-2; 9 bases fit TRBD1. After removal of 5 bases from V and 4 bases from J, the junction contained 14 bases not matched to a gene. The CDR3 is 17 residues long. Per the germline V gene, CDR1 is LNHDA and CDR2 is SQIVND (reference sequence). CDR3 residues: CASSSLTGGASFYGYTF. The CDR3 DNA sequence: TGTGCCAGTAGTTCCCTCACAGGGGGCGCATCTTTCTATGGCTACACCTTC.

The chain employs TRBV18 and TRBJ1-1; D might be TRBD1 (6 bases). The CDR3 sequence is 14 residues long. Per the germline V gene, CDR1 is KGHSH and CDR2 is LQKENI. The V end lost 3 bases, the J end lost 5 bases, and 13 bases lay between the germline ends. The CDR3 sequence: CASSPGGARTEAFF. CDR3 in DNA: TGTGCCAGCTCACCTGGGGGGGCGAGAACTGAAGCTTTCTTT.

CDR3 sequence: CASSRLAGVSSEQFF. The CDR3 region has the DNA TGTGCCAGCAGTCGACTAGCGGGAGTTAGTTCTGAGCAGTTCTTC. The chain links TRBV6-5 to TRBJ2-1, with 12 bases fitting TRBD2. The CDR3 length is 15 residues. Per germline, CDR1 MNHEY and CDR2 SVGAGI. The J segment lost 9 bases and the V segment lost 5 bases, leaving 8 bases of the junction unmatched.

This clone was seen only a few times. The chain uses TRBV14 and TRBJ2-7, with TRBD2 matching over 9 bases. This CDR3 is built from 14 residues. The germline CDR1 and CDR2 sequences are SGHDN and FVKESK. V shed 4 bases and J 3 bases; nucleotides not matched to a gene: 4. The CDR3 DNA is TGTGCCAGCAGCCGGGGTAGCGGGAGCTACGAGCAGTACTTC. Its protein is CASSRGSGSYEQYF.